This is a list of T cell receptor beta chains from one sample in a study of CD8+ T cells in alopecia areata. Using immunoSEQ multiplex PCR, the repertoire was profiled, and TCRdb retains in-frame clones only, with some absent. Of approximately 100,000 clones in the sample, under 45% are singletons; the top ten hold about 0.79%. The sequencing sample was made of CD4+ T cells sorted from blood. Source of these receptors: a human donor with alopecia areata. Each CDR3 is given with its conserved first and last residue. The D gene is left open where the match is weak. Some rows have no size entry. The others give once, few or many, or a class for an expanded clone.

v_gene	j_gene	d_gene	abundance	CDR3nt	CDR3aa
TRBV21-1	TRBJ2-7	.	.	TGTGCCAGCAACAGGAGCTCCTACGAGCAGTACTTC	CASNRSSYEQYF
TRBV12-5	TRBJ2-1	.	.	TGTGCTAGTGGTTCTCTTGATGAGCAGTTCTTC	CASGSLDEQFF
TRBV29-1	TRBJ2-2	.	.	TGCAGCGTTTCAGGATGGTCAGGGTCCAATACCGGGGAGCTGTTTTTT	CSVSGWSGSNTGELFF
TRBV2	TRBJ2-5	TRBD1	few	TGTGCCAGCAGAGGGACAGTCCAAGAGACCCAGTACTTC	CASRGTVQETQYF
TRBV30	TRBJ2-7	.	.	TGTGCCTGGAGTAAGGGTCGGGGGTACGAGCAGTACTTC	CAWSKGRGYEQYF
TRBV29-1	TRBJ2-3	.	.	TGCAGCGTAAGGGGTGGGTCGCAGGGCACAGATACGCAGTATTTT	CSVRGGSQGTDTQYF
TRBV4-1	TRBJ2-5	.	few	TGCGCCAGCAGCCAAGATGCGGGGTACCAAGAGACCCAGTACTTC	CASSQDAGYQETQYF
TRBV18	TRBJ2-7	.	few	TGTGCCAGCTCACCTGGGGTTGGCGGCTCCTACGAGCAGTACTTC	CASSPGVGGSYEQYF
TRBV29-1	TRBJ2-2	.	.	TGCAGCGTCCAGGGTCCCGAGAAGAGCCGCTCCGGGGAGCTGTTTTTT	CSVQGPEKSRSGELFF
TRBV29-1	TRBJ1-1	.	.	TGCAGCGTGAAGGAGAACCCTGAAGCTTTCTTT	CSVKENPEAFF
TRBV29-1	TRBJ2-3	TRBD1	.	TGCAGCGTTGCCTCAGGGGGATCGACAGATACGCAGTATTTT	CSVASGGSTDTQYF
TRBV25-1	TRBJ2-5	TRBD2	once	TGTGCCAGCAGTGAATTCCGAGGGGCTAGCGGAGAGACCCAGTACTTC	CASSEFRGASGETQYF
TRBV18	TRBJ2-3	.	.	TGTGCCAGCTCACCACGACAGGTTTCAAGCACAGATACGCAGTATTTT	CASSPRQVSSTDTQYF
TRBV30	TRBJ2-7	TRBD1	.	TGTGCCTGGGGATACCGGGACAGGGGCCCTTGGTTGTACTTC	CAWGYRDRGPWLYF
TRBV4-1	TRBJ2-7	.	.	TGCGCCAGCAGCCATCCGACTGTCGAGCAGTACTTC	CASSHPTVEQYF
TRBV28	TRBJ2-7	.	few	TGTGCCAGCAGTTTTGTTCCCTACGAGCAGTACTTC	CASSFVPYEQYF
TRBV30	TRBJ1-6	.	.	TGTGCCTGGAGTGTACGCGGGGATTCACCCCTCCACTTT	CAWSVRGDSPLHF
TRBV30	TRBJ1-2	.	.	TGTGCCTGTACAGGGCTCAGTAACTATGGCTACACCTTC	CACTGLSNYGYTF
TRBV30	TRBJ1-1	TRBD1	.	TGTGCCTGGAGTGCCGGACAGGGGATCACTGAAGCTTTCTTT	CAWSAGQGITEAFF
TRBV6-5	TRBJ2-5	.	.	TGTGCCAGCAGTCGCATGACAGGCCGCGAGACCCAGTACTTC	CASSRMTGRETQYF
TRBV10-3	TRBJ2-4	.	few	TGTGCCATCAGTGACCCCCGGACAGACAAAAACATTCAGTACTTC	CAISDPRTDKNIQYF
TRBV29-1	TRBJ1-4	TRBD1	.	TGCAGCGTCGGACAGGGGACGGCTAATGAAAAACTGTTTTTT	CSVGQGTANEKLFF
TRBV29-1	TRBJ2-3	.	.	TGCAGCGTTGAAGAAACAGGGACAGATACGCAGTATTTT	CSVEETGTDTQYF
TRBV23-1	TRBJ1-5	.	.	TGCGCCAGCAGCCCACCACTGGGCAGGGCCCATCAGCCCCAGCATTTT	CASSPPLGRAHQPQHF
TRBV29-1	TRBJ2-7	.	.	TGCAGCGCTAGCCCTACGGGAACAGCCTACGAGCAGTACTTC	CSASPTGTAYEQYF
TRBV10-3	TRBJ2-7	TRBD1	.	TGTGCCATCAGTAATCAGGGGGCCCTATCCTACGAGCAGTACTTC	CAISNQGALSYEQYF
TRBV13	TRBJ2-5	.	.	TGTGCCAGCAGCGGACGGGACTTTCCCGTACATCAAGAGACCCAGTACTTC	CASSGRDFPVHQETQYF
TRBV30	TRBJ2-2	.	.	TGTGCGAGGAGGGGGATTACGAACACCGGGGAGCTGTTTTTT	CARRGITNTGELFF
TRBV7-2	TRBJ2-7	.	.	TGTGCCAGCTCTATCCGACCCGGGCCCAACTACGAGCAGTACTTC	CASSIRPGPNYEQYF
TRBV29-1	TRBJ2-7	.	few	TGCAGCATCCGGGCGCGGACAGTCTACGAGCAGTACTTC	CSIRARTVYEQYF
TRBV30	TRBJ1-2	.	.	TGTGCCTGGAGTGTACAGTCCGGGTATGGCTACACCTTC	CAWSVQSGYGYTF
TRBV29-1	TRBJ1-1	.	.	TGCAGCGTGGCCCCTCTGAACACTGAAGCTTTCTTT	CSVAPLNTEAFF
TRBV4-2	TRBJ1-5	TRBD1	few	TGTGCCAGCAGCCAAGACGGACAGGGCTATCAGCCCCAGCATTTT	CASSQDGQGYQPQHF
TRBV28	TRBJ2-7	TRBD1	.	TGTGCCAGCAGTTTCGGGGACAGGGTTTCGGGCGAGCAGTACTTC	CASSFGDRVSGEQYF
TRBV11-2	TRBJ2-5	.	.	TGTGCCAGCAGCTTAGATCTCTCGACCCAGTACTTC	CASSLDLSTQYF
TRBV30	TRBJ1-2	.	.	TGTGCCTGGAGCGACCAGGGGAGAACCTATGGCTACACCTTC	CAWSDQGRTYGYTF
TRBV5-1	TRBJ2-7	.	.	TGCGCCAGCAGGAGGGAGGGGGCGGAACAGTACTTC	CASRREGAEQYF
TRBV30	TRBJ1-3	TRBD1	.	TGTGCCTGGGGACAGGCTTCTGGAAACACCATATATTTT	CAWGQASGNTIYF
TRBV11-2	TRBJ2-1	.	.	TGTGCCAGCAGGCCCTCGGCCGGCAATGAGCAGTTCTTC	CASRPSAGNEQFF
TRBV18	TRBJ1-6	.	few	TGTGCCAGCTCACCACCTATCCTCGAGTTACCCTCCTATAATTCACCCCTCCACTTT	CASSPPILELPSYNSPLHF
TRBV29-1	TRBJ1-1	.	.	TGCAGCGTGACGGTGAACAGCATGAACACTGAAGCTTTCTTT	CSVTVNSMNTEAFF